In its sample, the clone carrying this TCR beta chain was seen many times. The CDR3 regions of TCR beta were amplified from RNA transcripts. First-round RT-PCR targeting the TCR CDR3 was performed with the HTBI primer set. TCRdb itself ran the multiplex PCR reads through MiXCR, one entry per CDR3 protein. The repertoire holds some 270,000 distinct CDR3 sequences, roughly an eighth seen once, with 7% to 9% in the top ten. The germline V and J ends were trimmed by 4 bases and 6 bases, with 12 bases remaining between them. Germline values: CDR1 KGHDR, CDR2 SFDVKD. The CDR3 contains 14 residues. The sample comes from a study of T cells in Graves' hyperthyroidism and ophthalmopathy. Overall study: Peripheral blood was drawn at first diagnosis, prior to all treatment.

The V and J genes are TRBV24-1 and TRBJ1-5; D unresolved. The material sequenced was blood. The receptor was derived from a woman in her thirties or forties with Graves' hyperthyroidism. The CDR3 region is CATSDHRVSQPQHF. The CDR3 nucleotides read TGTGCCACCAGTGACCATAGAGTAAGTCAGCCCCAGCATTTT.